This T cell receptor (beta chain) derives from a study of T cell responses to AZD1222 COVID-19 vaccine. The study, taken as a whole, reports: Clonal diversity was possibly underestimated, and white British individuals and females predominated among donors. Mapped onto spike, vaccine-associated CD4 TCRs spanned it and were dominant at 160-218 and 743-854.

Method: immunoSEQ multiplex PCR; TCRdb's copy keeps in-frame clones and lacks some. The data hold over 120,000 clones, with more than 70% observed a single time. As regards this clone: Its antigen remains unidentified.

Looked up from germline, CDR1 is LNHDA and CDR2 is SQIVND (reference sequence). The CDR3 contains 14 residues. The germline V and J ends were trimmed by 6 bases and 5 bases, with 13 bases remaining between them. Sample: peripheral blood, taken 28 days after the second AZD1222 dose. The chain links TRBV19 to TRBJ2-2; possible D gene TRBD2, 6 bases. This receptor was identified in an adult who received the AZD1222 COVID-19 vaccine. This chain's CDR3 is CASSRGGRTGELFF. In DNA, the CDR3 is TGTGCCAGTAGCCGAGGAGGGAGAACCGGGGAGCTGTTTTTT.